This entry lists 20 T cell receptor beta chains sequenced from one sample in a study of neurological immune-mediated disorders. Using its own MiXCR run on the 5' RACE reads, TCRdb lists one record per CDR3 protein. Altogether 55,000 to 60,000 distinct CDR3 sequences are present, under 4.5% being singletons, with the ten largest covering about 3.1%. The specimen sequenced was PBMCs. The origin of the receptors is a woman between 25 and 40 years old with multiple sclerosis.

As to this clonotype: This may come from a read error, since a much larger clone is one base off. V and J are TRBV5-1 and TRBJ2-2, with D possibly TRBD1 on 5 matching bases. Germline CDR1 is SGHRS and CDR2 is YFSETQ. The CDR3 spans 15 residues. V lost 4 bases and J lost 0, with 10 bases in between. Written as DNA, the CDR3 is TGCGCCAGCAGCCTAAAGGACACGAACACCGGGGAGCTGTTTTTT. It encodes CASSLKDTNTGELFF.

This clonotype has ten or more counts. The chain employs TRBV28 and TRBJ2-5; possible D gene TRBD2, 6 bases. The V end lost 7 bases, the J end lost 7 bases, and 19 bases lay between the germline ends. The CDR3 runs to 14 residues. Germline CDR1 MDHEN, CDR2 SYDVKM. CDR3 sequence (DNA): TGTGCCAGCACCACCGTCGCGGAAGCGGGGACCCAGTACTTC. Translating it yields CASTTVAEAGTQYF.

At least ten counts were recorded for this clonotype. V gene TRBV7-2 combines with J gene TRBJ2-3, with D possibly being TRBD2 (6 bases). Germline values: CDR1 SGHTA, CDR2 FQGNSA. The CDR3 is 17 residues long. Trimming shortened V by 3 bases and J by 3 bases, and 19 bases separated the two germline ends. CDR3 residues: CASSFGGEPLETDTQYF. The CDR3 nucleotides are TGTGCCAGCAGCTTTGGCGGGGAACCCTTAGAAACAGATACGCAGTATTTT.

There are many counts of this clonotype. V is TRBV12-3 or TRBV12-4 and J is TRBJ1-1; D remains ambiguous. The germline V and J ends were trimmed by 2 bases and 11 bases, with 21 bases remaining between them. CDR3 length: 15 amino acids. The CDR3 here is CASSLSENSPRWAFF. The CDR3 DNA sequence: TGTGCCAGCAGTTTAAGTGAAAATTCCCCCAGATGGGCTTTCTTT.

In nucleotides, the CDR3 is TGCAGTGCTAGGCCCAACTCAGATACGCAGTATTTT. Translated: CSARPNSDTQYF. The V call is TRBV20-1, the J call TRBJ2-3; D call uncertain. The CDR3 is made up of 12 amino acids. Germline lookup yields CDR1 DFQATT and CDR2 SNEGSKA (reference sequence). The V end was cut by 3 bases, the J end by 4 bases, with 8 bases between.

At least ten counts were recorded for this clonotype. The chain combines TRBV20-1 with TRBJ2-2; perhaps TRBD1 as D (6 bases). The V and J ends lost 6 bases and 1 base respectively, with 12 bases between them. The CDR3 runs to 14 residues. CDR1 is DFQATT and CDR2 is SNEGSKA in the germline V gene (reference sequence). The CDR3 loop reads CSAHPGQNTGELFF. CDR3 nucleotide sequence: TGCAGTGCCCACCCGGGACAGAACACCGGGGAGCTGTTTTTT.

Details on this clonotype: Mismatch with germline at one junction end may stem from a read error. The chain is built from TRBV11-2 and TRBJ1-2, with a weak D call TRBD1 (5 bases). The germline V gene has CDR1 SGHAT and CDR2 FQNNGV. The CDR3 consists of 15 residues. The CDR3 here is CASNLPYRTNYGYTF. The CDR3, as DNA: TGTGCCAGCAACTTACCATACAGGACTAACTATGGCTACACCTTC.

This clonotype was picked up many times. V usage is TRBV20-1 and J usage is TRBJ1-2; D call uncertain. Germline-derived CDR1 and CDR2 are DFQATT and SNEGSKA (reference sequence). V lost 3 bases and J lost 4, with 9 bases in between. The CDR3 length is 12 residues. This CDR3 reads CSASGILYGYTF. The CDR3 nucleotides are TGCAGTGCTAGTGGCATTCTCTATGGCTACACCTTC.

Comment on this clonotype: A much larger clone differs from this one at a single base, so this may be a read error. The chain joins TRBV4-1 to TRBJ1-3; D might be TRBD1 (6 bases). Germline V gives CDR1 MGHRA, CDR2 YSYEKL. The CDR3 runs 19 residues. CDR3 bases: TGCGCCAGCAGCCCGAGACAAATTAACACCGGGACATCTGGAAAAACCATATATTTT. Its protein is CASSPRQINTGTSGKTIYF.

This chain links TRBV5-5 with TRBJ1-2, with 7 bases lining up with TRBD1. Trimming at V came to 2 bases and at J to 4 bases, leaving 5 bases not matched to a gene. Per germline, CDR1 SGHKS and CDR2 YYEKEE (reference sequence). The CDR3 covers 14 residues. The DNA for the CDR3 is TGTGCCAGCAGCTTTGACAGGGTTTCCTATGGCTACACCTTC. Protein sequence: CASSFDRVSYGYTF.

This clonotype was counted at least ten times. J is TRBJ2-1 and V is TRBV5-6; perhaps TRBD2 as D (5 bases). The CDR3 runs to 15 residues. The V end was cut by 4 bases, the J end by 6 bases, with 17 bases between. From germline, CDR1 is SGHDT and CDR2 YYEEEE. In DNA form, the CDR3 reads TGTGCCAGCAGCAGGGATTCAAGGACTGGCAATGAGCAGTTCTTC. It yields the protein CASSRDSRTGNEQFF.

This clonotype has ten or more counts. The rearrangement joins TRBV7-2 to TRBJ1-4; unclear D gene. Germline CDR1 reads SGHTA; CDR2 reads FQGNSA. Between the trimmed V and J ends, which lost 1 base and 8 bases, there was a span of 11 bases. The CDR3 totals 14 residues. CDR3 loop: CASSLGAGLEKLFF. The CDR3 DNA follows: TGTGCCAGCAGCTTAGGGGCAGGTCTCGAAAAACTGTTTTTT.

This clonotype was seen ten or more times. This chain links TRBV7-6 with TRBJ1-6; tentatively, D is TRBD1 (6 bases). V was shortened by 4 bases and J by 9 bases, with 19 bases between the two germline ends. The CDR3 is made up of 16 amino acids. Germline V gene lookup returns CDR1 SGHVS and CDR2 FNYEAQ. CDR3 loop: CASSSQIGGAGSPLHF. CDR3 bases: TGTGCCAGCAGCTCACAAATCGGGGGGGCAGGTTCACCCCTCCACTTT.

This clonotype was seen repeatedly, ten times or more. The genes are TRBV20-1 and TRBJ2-1; the D is unclear. The CDR3 contains 14 residues. V gave up 0 bases and J gave up 3 bases, with 9 bases separating them. Looked up from germline, CDR1 is DFQATT and CDR2 is SNEGSKA (reference sequence). The CDR3 nucleotides are TGCAGTGCTAGAGAACTGGCAGGCTACAATGAGCAGTTCTTC. Protein product: CSARELAGYNEQFF.

This clonotype showed up many times. The chain employs TRBV5-6 and TRBJ1-1; D is uncertain. This CDR3 region has 12 residues. The V and J ends lost 4 bases and 7 bases respectively, with 11 bases between them. From germline, CDR1 is SGHDT and CDR2 YYEEEE. In DNA, the CDR3 is TGTGCCAGCAGCGGCCCTGGGTATGAAGCTTTCTTT. This gives the protein CASSGPGYEAFF.

This clonotype appeared many times. The chain combines TRBV12-3 or TRBV12-4 with TRBJ2-1; the D is unclear. The CDR3 is 12 residues long. Trimming removed 6 bases at V and 5 bases at J, with 8 bases between. The CDR3 DNA reads as TGTGCCAGCAGGAGCCGGGACAATGAGCAGTTCTTC. Amino acids: CASRSRDNEQFF.

Many counts were recorded for this clonotype. CDR3 loop: CASSLGGSGGTDTQYF. CDR3 bases: TGTGCCAGCAGCTTGGGCGGCAGCGGGGGAACAGATACGCAGTATTTT. The V and J genes are TRBV5-4 and TRBJ2-3, with 8 bases fitting TRBD2. The CDR3 has 16 amino acids. V shed 0 bases and J 3 bases; nucleotides not matched to a gene: 6. The germline gives CDR1 SGHNT, CDR2 YYREEE (reference sequence).

This clonotype was picked up many times. V and J are TRBV5-1 and TRBJ1-1, with D tentatively TRBD1 (5 bases). V was cut by 1 base and J by 3 bases, with 7 bases left in between. This CDR3 has 13 residues. Per the germline V gene, CDR1 is SGHRS and CDR2 is YFSETQ. The CDR3 here is CASSLTGYTEAFF. CDR3 DNA sequence: TGCGCCAGCAGCTTGACAGGATACACTGAAGCTTTCTTT.

This clonotype was observed at least ten times. V and J are TRBV12-3 or TRBV12-4 and TRBJ1-1; D ambiguous. Trimming cost V 8 bases and J 0 bases, with 13 bases left between them. CDR3 length: 14 amino acids. DNA for the CDR3: TGTGCCAGCGCCCCCGTGGATCTGAACACTGAAGCTTTCTTT. This translates into CASAPVDLNTEAFF.

A remark on this clonotype: This may be a read error: a much more frequent sequence differs by one nucleotide. Given the absence of the conserved phenylalanine or tryptophan at the CDR3 end, a read error is likely. This chain connects TRBV20-1 to TRBJ2-7, with 8 bases lining up with TRBD2. The CDR3 loop spans 14 amino acids. V shed 0 bases and J 6 bases; nucleotides not matched to a gene: 7. The germline V gene encodes CDR1 DFQATT and CDR2 SNEGSKA (reference sequence). CDR3 sequence reads: CSARDLPGGSEQYI. CDR3 in DNA: TGCAGTGCTAGAGACTTACCGGGGGGGAGCGAGCAGTACATC.